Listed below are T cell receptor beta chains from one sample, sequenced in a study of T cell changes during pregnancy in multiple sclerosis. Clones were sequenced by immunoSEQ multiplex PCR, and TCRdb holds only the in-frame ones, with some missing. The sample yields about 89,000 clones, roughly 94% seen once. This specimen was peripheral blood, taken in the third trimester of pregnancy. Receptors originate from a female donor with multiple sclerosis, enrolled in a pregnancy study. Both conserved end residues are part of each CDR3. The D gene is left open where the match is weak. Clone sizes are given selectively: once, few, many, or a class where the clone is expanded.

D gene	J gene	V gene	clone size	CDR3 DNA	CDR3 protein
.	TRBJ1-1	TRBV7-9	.	TGTGCCGGGGAGGAGGGGAACACTGAAGCTTTCTTT	CAGEEGNTEAFF
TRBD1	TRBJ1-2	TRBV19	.	TGTGCCAGTAGTTCGAGTACAGGGGGTATCCAGAGCTATGGCTACACCTTC	CASSSSTGGIQSYGYTF
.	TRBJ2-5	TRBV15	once	TGTGCCACCAGCGGAACCCCGGTTGCTGGAGGGAGAGGAGAGACCCAGTACTTC	CATSGTPVAGGRGETQYF
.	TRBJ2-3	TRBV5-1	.	TGCGCCAGCAGCGCTGGGAGCTGGGATACGCAGTATTTT	CASSAGSWDTQYF
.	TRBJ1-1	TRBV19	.	TGTGCCAGTAGTATTACAGGGACGAACACTGAAGCTTTCTTT	CASSITGTNTEAFF
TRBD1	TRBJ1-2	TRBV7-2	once	TGTGCCAGCAGCCCAGGGACAGCGAATTATGGCTACACCTTC	CASSPGTANYGYTF
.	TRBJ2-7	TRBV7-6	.	TGTGCCAGCAGCTTACGCGGCCGCTACGAGCAGTACTTC	CASSLRGRYEQYF
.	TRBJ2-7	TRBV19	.	TGTGCCAGTAGTATAAACCCAGGGAACTCCTACGAGCAGTACTTC	CASSINPGNSYEQYF
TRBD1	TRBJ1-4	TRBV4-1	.	TGCGCCAGCAGCCTCCGGGACAGCCCTGAAAAACTGTTTTTT	CASSLRDSPEKLFF
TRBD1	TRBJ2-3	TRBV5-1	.	TGCGCCAGCAGGTTACAGGGGGTTACAGATACGCAGTATTTT	CASRLQGVTDTQYF
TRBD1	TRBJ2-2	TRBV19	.	TGTGCCAGTGTCGGGACAGGGGACACCGGGGAGCTGTTTTTT	CASVGTGDTGELFF
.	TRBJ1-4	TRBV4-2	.	TGTGCCAGCAGCCAAGATCGTGAAAAACTGTTTTTT	CASSQDREKLFF
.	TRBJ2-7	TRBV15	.	TGTGCCACCAGCAGAGGCCGGTACGAGCAGTACTTC	CATSRGRYEQYF
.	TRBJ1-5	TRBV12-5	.	TGTGCTAGTGGTTCGCAACGTGGGGCGTGGAATCCGCGGGGGCCCCAGCATTTT	CASGSQRGAWNPRGPQHF
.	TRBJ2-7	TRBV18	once	TGTGCCAGCTCAACGGCAGGGAGGCTTTACGAGCAGTACTTC	CASSTAGRLYEQYF
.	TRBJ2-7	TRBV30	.	TGTGCCTGGAGTGCCCTCGCTACCTACGAGCAGTACTTC	CAWSALATYEQYF
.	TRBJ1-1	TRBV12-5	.	TGTGCTAGTGGTTTGGTACTGTCGGACGGAGGGACTGAAGCTTTCTTT	CASGLVLSDGGTEAFF
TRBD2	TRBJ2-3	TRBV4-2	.	TGTGCCAGCAGCCAAGATAACCGACTAGGACTAGCGGGGACCACAGATACGCAGTATTTT	CASSQDNRLGLAGTTDTQYF
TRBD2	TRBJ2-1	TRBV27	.	TGTGCCAGCAGTTTAATACGGACTAGCGGGCCTGGCCTCTCCTACAATGAGCAGTTCTTC	CASSLIRTSGPGLSYNEQFF
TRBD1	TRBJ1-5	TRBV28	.	TGTGCCAGCAGTTTAATTGGGACAGGGAACGGTCAGCCCCAGCATTTT	CASSLIGTGNGQPQHF
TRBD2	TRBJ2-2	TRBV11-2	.	TGTGCCAGCAGCCCCCTCGGTAGCGGGAGAGGAGGGGAGCTGTTTTTT	CASSPLGSGRGGELFF
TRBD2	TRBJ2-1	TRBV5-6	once	TGTGCCAGCAGCTTACGACTAGCGGGGGCCCTCTCGCGGAATGAGCAGTTCTTC	CASSLRLAGALSRNEQFF
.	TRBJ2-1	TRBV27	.	TGTGCCAGCAGTGACCGTAGCGGAGCTAATGAGCAGTTCTTC	CASSDRSGANEQFF